These 6 T cell receptor beta chains were all obtained from the same sample, sequenced in a study of post-analysis software for immune sequencing data. These receptors have no known antigen. General study findings and limits: Controls had lower frequencies than patients of about five TRBV segments, which included TRBV5-6, TRBV5-1 and TRBV20-1.

Researchers reported that TCR beta cDNA libraries carried unique molecular identifiers. TCRdb reprocessed the PCR reads with MiXCR, giving one entry per CDR3 protein. Here the sample spans hundreds of thousands of distinct CDR3 sequences, 30% being singletons. Input material: blood. All receptors derive from a girl aged 10 to 17 with multiple sclerosis.

The chain links TRBV6-2 or TRBV6-3 to TRBJ2-7; D not certain. V lost 5 bases, J lost 3 bases, and 11 bases lay in between. CDR1 is MNHEY and CDR2 is SVGEGT in the germline V gene. This CDR3 region has 13 residues. The CDR3 nucleotides are TGTGCCAGCAGTCGACACGAAAACTACGAGCAGTACTTC. The encoded protein is CASSRHENYEQYF.

This clonotype came up a few times. The CDR3 is CSVLTGEYGYTF. DNA for the CDR3: TGCAGCGTTTTGACAGGGGAATACGGCTACACCTTC. The chain carries TRBV29-1 and TRBJ1-2; 8 nucleotides agree with TRBD1. The CDR3 has 12 amino acids. Per germline, CDR1 SQVTM and CDR2 ANQGSEA. V dropped 5 bases and J dropped 8; count of bases not matched to a gene: 7. The variable domain in full, with the rest retrieved from reference TRBV29-1 and TRBJ1-2, is SAVISQKPSRDICQRGTSLTIQCQVDSQVTMMFWYRQQPGQSLTLIATANQGSEATYESGFVIDKFPISRPNLTFSTLTVSNMSPEDSSIYLCSVLTGEYGYTFGSGTRLTVV.

This chain links TRBV3-1 with TRBJ2-3, with TRBD2 as a possible D gene (5 bases). Germline CDR1 LGHDT, CDR2 YNNKEL (reference sequence). The CDR3 runs to 15 residues. V was cut by 1 base and J by 4 bases, with 12 bases left in between. As DNA, the CDR3 is TGTGCCAGCAGCCAAGCTCTTGGACTGGCAGATACGCAGTATTTT. Its translation is CASSQALGLADTQYF.

This rearrangement joins TRBV5-5 to TRBJ1-5, with TRBD1 matching 9 bases. The CDR3 consists of 16 residues. The ends lost 0 bases at V and 5 bases at J; junction bases unmatched: 6. The germline CDR1 and CDR2 sequences are SGHKS and YYEKEE (reference sequence). The CDR3: CASSLVGGTGHQPQHF. The CDR3 region has the DNA TGTGCCAGCAGCTTGGTAGGAGGGACAGGGCATCAGCCCCAGCATTTT.

V and J are TRBV10-3 and TRBJ1-6, with TRBD1 matching over 8 bases. CDR3 length equals 14 residues. V shed 6 bases, J shed 6 bases, and the junction held 4 bases outside the gene matches. Germline values: CDR1 ENHRY, CDR2 SYGVKD. As DNA, the CDR3 is TGTGCCATCAGCAAAGGACAGGGTAATTCACCCCTCCACTTT. Translation gives CAISKGQGNSPLHF.

The chain links TRBV7-9 to TRBJ1-2; 8 nucleotides line up with TRBD1. V lost 5 bases and J lost 4; bases outside the gene matches: 21. The CDR3 consists of 19 residues. From germline, CDR1 is SEHNR and CDR2 FQNEAQ (reference sequence). As DNA, the CDR3 is TGTGCCAGCAGCACCAAATTCCGGGACAGGACACACCACAGCTATGGCTACACCTTC. Protein: CASSTKFRDRTHHSYGYTF.